Sequencing of this T cell receptor (beta chain) was carried out in a study of blood T cells in healthy people across ages. Study-level results: Reliance upon unsorted PBMCs precluded definitive naive versus antigen-experienced comparison. There were more naive CD4+ cells and higher diversity in long-lived donors than in aged donors.

Peripheral blood samples of 9 to 10 milliliters were drawn from each donor. Worth noting for this clonotype: Its specificity is not known.

A sample-barcoded 5' primer and a J-beta primer mix were used in a second PCR of roughly 7 to 12 cycles. TCRdb analysed the 5' RACE reads with MiXCR anew, one entry per CDR3 protein. The sample includes about 670,000 distinct CDR3 sequences, approximately 40% of them seen just once. The V and J ends lost 0 bases and 5 bases, in that order; junction bases with no gene match: 7. Germline V lookup: CDR1 MGHDK, CDR2 SYGVNS. CDR3 length: 16 residues. Sequencing was carried out using blood. The V gene is TRBV25-1, the J gene TRBJ2-1; TRBD2 matches 7 bases. This TCR derives from an elderly man in good health. The CDR3 nucleotides read TGTGCCAGCAGTGAATACGCGTCTAGCGGAAACAATGAGCAGTTCTTC. It is translated as CASSEYASSGNNEQFF.